The entry that follows covers one TCR beta chain sequence. What it binds is not known. Assay: immunoSEQ multiplex PCR; the TCRdb copy retains only in-frame clones and omits some. The repertoire has about 1.1 million clones, around 82% of them found once; the top ten carry around 0.61%. This entry comes from a study of shared clonotypes between healthy human individuals. The overall study: There were three CD4 naive, three CD4 memory, two CD8 naive and one CD8 memory plates per donor.

Germline trimming cut 0 bases from V and 8 bases from J; bases unmatched to any gene: 10. The CDR3 totals 16 residues. The germline gives CDR1 MGHRA, CDR2 YSYEKL. The study, taken as a whole, reports: Researchers sampled blood only, noting tissue repertoires likely differ. What naive subsets generally showed was a larger estimated richness than memory subsets showed.

Sample: memory CD4+ T cells from PBMCs. Sample subset: CD45RA-negative fraction. The chain recombines TRBV4-1 with TRBJ2-1; TRBD2 aligns across 7 bases. This TCR derives from a man aged 18 to 35 in good health. Some clones in this sample may be carry-over from other donors' samples. CDR3 in DNA: TGCGCCAGCAGCCAAGAACGAGGGAGGGCCGGGGATGAGCAGTTCTTC. Protein product: CASSQERGRAGDEQFF.